A selection of T cell receptor beta chains follows, all from one sample in a study of radiotherapy plus CTLA-4 blockade in lung cancer. The repertoire was sequenced with immunoSEQ multiplex PCR; TCRdb's copy has only in-frame clones and lacks some. The sample lists about 120,000 clones, about 87% occurring once. Sample: peripheral blood, taken from a patient treated with radiotherapy plus ipilimumab. The origin of the receptors is a human donor with non-small cell lung cancer that progressed on radiotherapy plus ipilimumab. The CDR3 runs from the conserved cysteine through the conserved F or W. A D gene is named only where the DNA matches it firmly. Some rows mark clone size as missing; the rest say once, few, many or name a class of expanded clone.

NA	TRBJ2-1	NA	TRBV7-8	CASSLALLGGTDEQFF	TGTGCCAGCAGCTTAGCGCTACTAGGGGGTACGGATGAGCAGTTCTTC
TRBD2	TRBJ2-3	NA	TRBV11-2	CASSYRTSGITDTQYF	TGTGCCAGCAGCTACCGGACTAGCGGGATTACAGATACGCAGTATTTT
NA	TRBJ1-2	NA	TRBV5-1	CASKKEGVTGYTF	TGCGCCAGCAAAAAAGAAGGGGTCACTGGCTACACCTTC
TRBD1	TRBJ2-7	NA	TRBV2	CASKGQAGAEEQYF	TGTGCCAGCAAGGGACAGGCTGGGGCTGAAGAGCAGTACTTC
NA	TRBJ2-3	NA	TRBV5-5	CASSLLGTDTQYF	TGTGCCAGCAGCTTGCTAGGCACAGATACGCAGTATTTT
NA	TRBJ1-2	NA	TRBV5-1	CASSLQGRDYTF	TGCGCCAGCAGCTTACAGGGCCGCGACTACACCTTC
NA	TRBJ1-2	once	TRBV6-5	CASSYLRSSFRDGYTF	TGTGCCAGCAGTTACTTGCGGTCAAGCTTTCGGGATGGCTACACCTTC
TRBD2	TRBJ2-1	NA	TRBV10-3	CAITPGLAGVGEQFF	TGTGCCATCACACCGGGACTAGCGGGAGTCGGTGAGCAGTTCTTC
NA	TRBJ2-2	NA	TRBV6-8	CASSYNWEDGELFF	TGTGCCAGCAGTTATAATTGGGAGGACGGGGAGCTGTTTTTT
NA	TRBJ2-5	NA	TRBV6-1	CASSDRETQYF	TGTGCCAGCAGTGATCGGGAGACCCAGTACTTC
TRBD2	TRBJ2-3	NA	TRBV18	CASSPSRARELADTQYF	TGTGCCAGCTCACCAAGCAGAGCGCGGGAGCTTGCAGATACGCAGTATTTT
TRBD1	TRBJ1-2	NA	TRBV5-1	CASSLGAGGNYGYTF	TGCGCCAGCAGCTTGGGGGCAGGGGGTAACTATGGCTACACCTTC
TRBD1	TRBJ1-2	few	TRBV10-3	CAISGGQGMGYTF	TGTGCCATCAGTGGTGGACAGGGTATGGGCTACACCTTC
NA	TRBJ1-3	NA	TRBV18	CASSPGAPGNTIYF	TGTGCCAGCTCACCAGGGGCCCCTGGAAACACCATATATTTT
NA	TRBJ2-7	once	TRBV5-1	CASSLDRAVYEQYF	TGCGCCAGCAGCTTGGACAGAGCAGTCTACGAGCAGTACTTC
TRBD1	TRBJ2-7	NA	TRBV5-1	CASRTATTGAPYEQYF	TGCGCCAGCAGAACAGCTACTACAGGGGCGCCCTACGAGCAGTACTTC
NA	TRBJ1-2	few	TRBV6-6	CASSRAGLTYGYTF	TGTGCCAGCAGTCGGGCGGGACTGACCTATGGCTACACCTTC
TRBD2	TRBJ2-5	NA	TRBV10-3	CAISESPGTGGETQYF	TGTGCCATCAGTGAGTCACCCGGGACGGGAGGAGAGACCCAGTACTTC
TRBD1	TRBJ2-7	NA	TRBV2	CATRRDRDYEQYF	TGTGCCACCAGACGGGACAGGGACTACGAGCAGTACTTC
NA	TRBJ1-1	NA	TRBV6-6	CASSYSAKGAEAFF	TGTGCCAGCAGTTACTCGGCCAAGGGGGCTGAAGCTTTCTTT
TRBD1	TRBJ1-3	NA	TRBV6-1	CASTKDRVAGNTIYF	TGTGCCAGCACCAAGGACAGGGTTGCTGGAAACACCATATATTTT
NA	TRBJ1-2	NA	TRBV19	CASRAAGGVNYGYTF	TGTGCCAGTAGGGCGGCAGGCGGCGTTAACTATGGCTACACCTTC
NA	TRBJ2-3	few	TRBV5-6	CASSLRATDTQYF	TGTGCCAGCAGCTTGCGAGCGACAGATACGCAGTATTTT
NA	TRBJ1-2	NA	TRBV5-1	CASSLEGRNTLLGYTF	TGCGCCAGCAGCTTGGAAGGCAGAAACACCCTTCTTGGCTACACCTTC
TRBD2	TRBJ2-7	NA	TRBV5-1	CASSLGLAANYEQYF	TGCGCCAGCAGCTTGGGACTAGCGGCCAACTACGAGCAGTACTTC
NA	TRBJ1-1	NA	TRBV5-1	CASRGTQAITEAFF	TGCGCCAGCAGGGGGACGCAGGCCATCACTGAAGCTTTCTTT
TRBD2	TRBJ2-5	NA	TRBV5-6	CASSPGGEGETQYF	TGTGCCAGCAGCCCCGGAGGGGAGGGGGAGACCCAGTACTTC
TRBD1	TRBJ2-2	once	TRBV13	CASGQAPNTGELFF	TGTGCCAGCGGACAGGCACCGAACACCGGGGAGCTGTTTTTT
NA	TRBJ2-7	medium-sized	TRBV10-3	CAISESGDLYEQYF	TGTGCCATCAGTGAGTCAGGGGATCTCTACGAGCAGTACTTC
NA	TRBJ2-7	NA	TRBV6-6	CASSLPFPQGTEQYF	TGTGCCAGCAGCCTTCCTTTTCCCCAGGGTACCGAGCAGTACTTC
NA	TRBJ2-1	NA	TRBV14	CASSQEKSSYNEQFF	TGTGCCAGCAGCCAAGAGAAGAGCTCCTACAATGAGCAGTTCTTC
TRBD1	TRBJ1-4	few	TRBV15	CATSRSGTGSLGEKLFF	TGTGCCACCAGCCGATCCGGGACAGGTTCTCTCGGGGAAAAACTGTTTTTT
NA	TRBJ1-4	NA	TRBV4-1	CASSQAIILNEKLFF	TGCGCCAGCAGCCAAGCAATCATCCTAAATGAAAAACTGTTTTTT
NA	TRBJ2-5	NA	TRBV2	CASTLTTGVPATQYF	TGTGCCAGCACCCTTACTACGGGGGTCCCAGCGACCCAGTACTTC
NA	TRBJ1-3	once	TRBV4-1	CASSQVGGYGNTIYF	TGCGCCAGCAGCCAAGTGGGGGGGTATGGAAACACCATATATTTT
NA	TRBJ1-1	NA	TRBV19	CASSRAQGGTEAFF	TGTGCCAGTAGTAGAGCACAGGGTGGGACTGAAGCTTTCTTT
TRBD2	TRBJ2-7	NA	TRBV11-2	CASLQLGGRVYEQYF	TGTGCCAGCCTCCAACTCGGCGGGAGGGTCTACGAGCAGTACTTC
TRBD2	TRBJ2-3	NA	TRBV4-2	CASSQSRLAGVTDTQYF	TGTGCCAGCAGCCAGAGCCGACTAGCGGGAGTTACAGATACGCAGTATTTT
NA	TRBJ2-1	NA	TRBV6-5	CASSYFDEQFF	TGTGCCAGCAGTTATTTCGATGAGCAGTTCTTC
NA	TRBJ1-5	NA	TRBV6-5	CASSGWGNQPQHF	TGTGCCAGCAGTGGCTGGGGCAATCAGCCCCAGCATTTT
NA	TRBJ2-7	few	TRBV9	CASSAPNVGEQYF	TGTGCCAGCAGCGCCCCTAACGTGGGCGAGCAGTACTTC
NA	TRBJ2-7	NA	TRBV7-8	CASSSFRRGYEQYF	TGTGCCAGCAGCTCATTCCGGCGGGGCTACGAGCAGTACTTC
NA	TRBJ2-3	NA	TRBV5-1	CASSSGFADTQYF	TGCGCCAGCAGCTCTGGGTTTGCAGATACGCAGTATTTT
TRBD1	TRBJ1-5	NA	TRBV29-1	CSVQGVGQPQHF	TGCAGCGTCCAGGGGGTCGGTCAGCCCCAGCATTTT
NA	TRBJ1-2	NA	TRBV7-9	CASRMDYRANGYTF	TGTGCCAGCCGGATGGATTACAGGGCCAATGGCTACACCTTC
NA	TRBJ2-1	NA	TRBV7-2	CASSEYNEQFF	TGTGCCAGCAGCGAATACAATGAGCAGTTCTTC
TRBD2	TRBJ2-5	once	TRBV9	CASGTSGETQYF	TGTGCCAGCGGGACTAGCGGTGAGACCCAGTACTTC
TRBD2	TRBJ2-1	NA	TRBV7-8	CASSLVGLAGTSYNEQFF	TGTGCCAGCAGCTTAGTCGGGCTAGCGGGGACCTCCTACAATGAGCAGTTCTTC
TRBD1	TRBJ1-1	few	TRBV10-3	CAISEGTGRTEAFF	TGTGCCATCAGTGAAGGGACAGGGAGGACTGAAGCTTTCTTT
NA	TRBJ2-1	NA	TRBV9	CASSVVPTAGSGNNEQFF	TGTGCCAGCAGCGTAGTACCCACCGCGGGGAGCGGTAACAATGAGCAGTTCTTC
NA	TRBJ1-2	NA	TRBV6-5	CASSPGLTGSYGYTF	TGTGCCAGCAGTCCCGGGCTTACGGGGAGCTATGGCTACACCTTC
NA	TRBJ2-2	NA	TRBV2	CASKTGTSTGELFF	TGTGCCAGCAAAACTGGGACTTCCACCGGGGAGCTGTTTTTT
NA	TRBJ1-1	NA	TRBV2	CASIVQGNTEAFF	TGTGCCAGCATCGTACAGGGTAATACTGAAGCTTTCTTT
TRBD2	TRBJ2-3	NA	TRBV4-2	CASSQERTSGTDTQYF	TGTGCCAGCAGCCAAGAGAGGACTAGCGGCACAGATACGCAGTATTTT
NA	TRBJ2-1	NA	TRBV5-1	CASSLGGPSGEQFF	TGCGCCAGCAGCCTCGGGGGGCCGAGCGGTGAGCAGTTCTTC